The clone carrying this T cell receptor beta chain was counted a few times. The method was immunoSEQ multiplex PCR; TCRdb's version includes in-frame clones alone and lacks a portion of them. The sample lists approximately 61,000 clones; 65% to 80% were seen once. The sample originates from a study of blood T cell repertoires in COVID-19. Study at large: Samples representing acute and convalescent COVID-19 were sourced from the United States, Italy and Spain.

The sample consisted of peripheral blood. The clonotype comes from a woman in her 70s with acute or convalescent COVID-19.

The DNA for the CDR3 is TGTGCCAGCAGCCTAAGCCGGGGGGGCCAAGAGACCCAGTACTTC. Its protein is CASSLSRGGQETQYF. The chain uses TRBV7-3 and TRBJ2-5, with 8 bases fitting TRBD2. V gave up 5 bases and J gave up 1 base; unmatched junction bases: 6. CDR1 SGHTA and CDR2 FQGTGA come from the germline V gene. The CDR3 has 15 residues.